The 27 T cell receptor beta chains in this list originate from one sample, sequenced in a study of blood T cell repertoires in COVID-19 (dated by TCRdb to about 2020). The library was built by means of the immunoSEQ multiplex PCR assay. The clones in this table, taken by TCRdb from immuneACCESS, are in-frame only. Not every clone is retained; where verified, under half of the shortfall comes from an unresolved V gene, and the cause of the rest is unknown. The sample has roughly 260,000 clones on record, around 89% of them singletons. 3.5% to 4.5% of the sample is taken by the ten largest. The sequenced sample was peripheral blood. The receptors here all came from a man aged 55 to 69 who had recovered from COVID-19.

The genes are TRBV3-1 (or the pseudogene TRBV3-2) and TRBJ1-3, with D possibly TRBD1 on 5 matching bases. CDR3 length: 15 residues. Germline CDR1 is LGHDT and CDR2 is YNNKEL (reference sequence). Trimming pared 0 bases from V and 5 bases from J, leaving 11 bases between. CDR3 coding DNA: TGTGCCAGCAGCCAAGATAGGACAACCCGAAACACCATATATTTT. Translating it yields CASSQDRTTRNTIYF.

The CDR3 is CATSREGQPQHF. The CDR3 coding sequence is TGTGCCACCAGTCGGGAGGGACAGCCCCAGCATTTT. J is TRBJ1-5 and V is TRBV24-1; D remains ambiguous. Germline CDR1 and CDR2: KGHDR and SFDVKD. Trimming left V 6 bases short and J 7 bases short, with 9 bases between. The CDR3 runs to 12 residues.

The CDR3 sequence: CASSWGLAGGSYNNEQFF. For the CDR3, the DNA is TGCGCCAGCAGCTGGGGACTAGCGGGGGGCTCCTACAACAATGAGCAGTTCTTC. The chain links TRBV5-1 to TRBJ2-1, with TRBD2 matching 15 bases. V gave up 3 bases and J gave up 5 bases; unmatched junction bases: 9. Germline CDR1 and CDR2: SGHRS and YFSETQ. The CDR3 is 18 residues long.

The V call is TRBV9, the J call TRBJ1-5, with TRBD1 matching 7 bases. This CDR3 contains 13 residues. Trimming cost V 7 bases and J 6 bases; bases outside gene matches: 7. Germline CDR1 is SGDLS and CDR2 is YYNGEE. CDR3 nucleotides: TGTGCCAGCGGAAAAACAGGGGCTCAGCCCCAGCATTTT. Translation gives CASGKTGAQPQHF.

CDR3 nucleotides: TGTGCCAGCAGCCCTTCGGGAGGACGGGATACGCAGTATTTT. It codes for CASSPSGGRDTQYF. This chain joins TRBV14 and TRBJ2-3, with 7 nucleotides matching TRBD2. J gave up 6 bases and V 4 bases, and 7 bases lay outside the gene matches. Germline V lookup: CDR1 SGHDN, CDR2 FVKESK. This CDR3 region has 14 residues.

The V call is TRBV7-9, the J call TRBJ1-6; 7 bases match TRBD1. Germline V gene data show CDR1 as SEHNR and CDR2 as FQNEAQ (reference sequence). J gave up 7 bases and V 5 bases, and 8 bases lay outside the gene matches. This CDR3 has 15 amino acids. CDR3 DNA sequence: TGTGCCAGCAGCCCCGACAGGGCTGGGAATTCACCCCTCCACTTT. As protein: CASSPDRAGNSPLHF.

The V gene is TRBV7-2, the J gene TRBJ2-1; 8 nucleotides align to TRBD2. V was pared by 6 bases and J by 2 bases, with 6 bases of the junction left unmatched. There are 15 residues in the CDR3. The germline gives CDR1 SGHTA, CDR2 FQGNSA. Here the CDR3 reads CASSHQRGTYNEQFF. For the CDR3, the DNA is TGTGCCAGCAGTCATCAGCGGGGGACCTACAATGAGCAGTTCTTC.

V gene TRBV19 combines with J gene TRBJ1-1, with 9 bases matching TRBD1. This CDR3 is 15 amino acids long. In germline, CDR1 is LNHDA, CDR2 SQIVND (reference sequence). The V gene end was trimmed by 2 bases and the J gene end by 4 bases; junction bases not matched to a gene: 5. The CDR3, as DNA: TGTGCCAGTAGTATAATGGGGACAGGGATCACTGAAGCTTTCTTT. Translation: CASSIMGTGITEAFF.

Only a few counts were recorded for this clone. The chain has TRBV6-5 and TRBJ2-7; D gene unclear. This CDR3 spans 15 amino acids. The germline V and J ends were trimmed by 0 bases and 2 bases, with 11 bases remaining between them. Germline loops: CDR1 MNHEY, CDR2 SVGAGI. The CDR3, as DNA: TGTGCCAGCAGTTACTCTACGGTCGGAGCCTACGAGCAGTACTTC. Protein sequence: CASSYSTVGAYEQYF.

V gene TRBV18 combines with J gene TRBJ2-2; no definite D call. Germline values: CDR1 KGHSH, CDR2 LQKENI. The length of the CDR3 is 16 residues. V dropped 2 bases and J dropped 0 bases, with 10 bases sitting between them. Here the CDR3 reads CASSPSHIANTGELFF. The CDR3, as DNA: TGTGCCAGCTCACCAAGTCACATCGCGAACACCGGGGAGCTGTTTTTT.

J is TRBJ1-3 and V is TRBV4-1; D unclear. Between the trimmed V and J ends, which lost 2 bases and 0 bases, there was a span of 14 bases. The CDR3 length is 17 residues. Germline loops: CDR1 MGHRA, CDR2 YSYEKL. CDR3 nucleotides: TGCGCCAGCAGCCAACCCCGGGAGACGAGCTCTGGAAACACCATATATTTT. This encodes CASSQPRETSSGNTIYF.

This chain joins TRBV6-5 and TRBJ2-1, with 8 bases identical to TRBD2. CDR3 length: 13 residues. V gave up 10 bases and J gave up 8 bases; unmatched junction bases: 10. Germline CDR1 reads MNHEY; CDR2 reads SVGAGI. The DNA for the CDR3 is TGTGCCACTACGACGGGGGGGCTCTATGAGCAGTTCTTC. Its protein is CATTTGGLYEQFF.

This clone occurred a few times. This chain joins TRBV3-1 (or the pseudogene TRBV3-2) and TRBJ1-3; 9 bases are shared with TRBD1. This CDR3 contains 17 residues. Germline V gene sequence: CDR1 LGHDT, CDR2 YNNKEL (reference sequence). J gave up 1 base and V 1 base, and 5 bases lay outside the gene matches. Written as DNA, the CDR3 is TGTGCCAGCAGCCAAGGTCTGACAGGGGGGTCTGGAAACACCATATATTTT. It codes for CASSQGLTGGSGNTIYF.

This chain connects TRBV6-4 to TRBJ2-3; 8 bases line up with TRBD2. CDR1 MRHNA and CDR2 SNTAGT come from the germline V gene. This CDR3 is 16 amino acids long. The trim removed 5 bases at V and 2 bases at J, leaving 9 bases unmatched. In DNA form, the CDR3 reads TGTGCCAGCAGTAGCCTGGCGGGGGGCACCACAGATACGCAGTATTTT. Translated: CASSSLAGGTTDTQYF.

V usage is TRBV5-4 and J usage is TRBJ1-3; TRBD1 matches 7 bases. CDR1 and CDR2 from the germline V gene are SGHNT and YYREEE (reference sequence). Unmatched junction bases numbered 4, after V lost 4 bases and J lost 0 bases. The CDR3 runs to 15 residues. In DNA form, the CDR3 reads TGTGCCAGCAGCGCCGACAGGGTCTCTGGAAACACCATATATTTT. Amino acids: CASSADRVSGNTIYF.

The chain is built from TRBV7-2 and TRBJ1-5; D is uncertain. Trimming removed 2 bases from V and 8 bases from J, with 10 bases in between. The V gene's germline CDR1 is SGHTA and CDR2 FQGNSA. The CDR3 totals 13 residues. The CDR3 DNA is TGTGCCAGCAGCTTACTTAGATCGGAGCCCCAGCATTTT. Residues: CASSLLRSEPQHF.

This sequence joins TRBV6-5 and TRBJ2-7, with 9 bases that match TRBD1. Germline CDR1 reads MNHEY; CDR2 reads SVGAGI. The CDR3 is 14 amino acids. J was trimmed by 2 bases and V by 4 bases; bases with no gene match: 3. The CDR3 sequence: CASSWDRVAYEQYF. For the CDR3, the DNA is TGTGCCAGCAGTTGGGACAGGGTCGCCTACGAGCAGTACTTC.

The genes are TRBV29-1 and TRBJ1-2; TRBD1 aligns across 7 bases. From germline, CDR1 is SQVTM and CDR2 ANQGSEA. V gave up 5 bases and J gave up 0 bases; unmatched junction bases: 9. CDR3 length: 15 residues. The CDR3, as DNA: TGCAGCGTTTATCTCACAGGGGTAGCTAACTATGGCTACACCTTC. Amino acids: CSVYLTGVANYGYTF.

The sample holds one count of this clone. The chain carries TRBV5-6 and TRBJ1-2; D possibly corresponds to TRBD1 (5 bases). This CDR3 contains 15 residues. Trimming left V 3 bases short and J 8 bases short, with 20 bases between. Germline CDR1 reads SGHDT; CDR2 reads YYEEEE. DNA of the CDR3: TGTGCCAGCAGCTCGCGTAGGATGGGGCCGGTCGGCTACACCTTC. Amino acids: CASSSRRMGPVGYTF.

V gene TRBV4-1 combines with J gene TRBJ2-3; 12 bases match TRBD1. The CDR3 runs 18 residues. V was pared by 4 bases and J by 0 bases, with 8 bases of the junction left unmatched. The germline V gene has CDR1 MGHRA and CDR2 YSYEKL. Here the CDR3 reads CASSPRDRGLPSTDTQYF. The CDR3 DNA follows: TGCGCCAGCAGCCCTCGGGACAGGGGGCTCCCGAGCACAGATACGCAGTATTTT.

The chain links TRBV24-1 to TRBJ1-5; 10 nucleotides agree with TRBD1. The CDR3 contains 16 residues. Germline-derived CDR1 and CDR2 are KGHDR and SFDVKD. After removal of 4 bases from V and 2 bases from J, the junction contained 4 bases not matched to a gene. The CDR3 loop reads CATSDPTGGGNQPQHF. DNA of the CDR3: TGTGCCACCAGTGACCCGACAGGGGGCGGCAATCAGCCCCAGCATTTT.

The chain couples TRBV29-1 to TRBJ2-7, with TRBD1 matching 8 bases. V shed 4 bases and J 5 bases; nucleotides not matched to a gene: 10. The CDR3 is 14 residues long. Germline assignment: CDR1 SQVTM and CDR2 ANQGSEA. This CDR3 is CSVAPRDRSDEQYF. CDR3 coding DNA: TGCAGCGTTGCTCCCCGGGACAGGTCTGACGAGCAGTACTTC.

This chain connects TRBV6-4 to TRBJ2-3; 7 positions match TRBD2. The V gene's germline CDR1 is MRHNA and CDR2 SNTAGT. V was pared by 5 bases and J by 6 bases, with 14 bases of the junction left unmatched. The CDR3 is made up of 16 amino acids. CDR3 sequence reads: CASSLGGGPAGDTQYF. The CDR3 bases are TGTGCCAGCAGTTTGGGTGGGGGACCAGCGGGGGATACGCAGTATTTT.

The chain joins TRBV10-3 to TRBJ2-3; 15 bases agree with TRBD2. J gave up 0 bases and V 2 bases, and 3 bases lay outside the gene matches. This CDR3 comprises 18 residues. CDR1 and CDR2 (germline): ENHRY, SYGVKD. The CDR3 is CAISEGLAGGYSTDTQYF. The CDR3 DNA reads as TGTGCCATCAGTGAGGGACTAGCGGGGGGGTATAGCACAGATACGCAGTATTTT.

V usage is TRBV21-1 and J usage is TRBJ2-7; TRBD2, the table's D call, was not compared with the DNA. TRBV21-1 corresponds to a pseudogene. CDR3 length equals 17 residues. Here the CDR3 reads CASSLPRASGLTYEQYF. The CDR3 nucleotides are TGTGCCAGCAGCCTACCCCGGGCTAGCGGCCTCACGTACGAGCAGTACTTC.

The genes are TRBV20-1 and TRBJ2-3; TRBD2 aligns across 8 bases. The V and J ends lost 3 bases and 5 bases, in that order; junction bases with no gene match: 7. Germline assignment: CDR1 DFQATT and CDR2 SNEGSKA (reference sequence). The CDR3 has 14 amino acids. The CDR3 here is CSASWRGAGDTQYF. Here the CDR3 DNA reads TGCAGTGCTAGTTGGCGGGGGGCAGGAGATACGCAGTATTTT.

This clone was seen once. V and J are TRBV7-9 and TRBJ2-7; TRBD1 aligns across 8 bases. Trimming removed 5 bases from V and 5 bases from J; junction bases left unmatched: 8. Germline V gene data show CDR1 as SEHNR and CDR2 as FQNEAQ (reference sequence). The CDR3 runs 14 residues. The CDR3 nucleotides read TGTGCCAGCAGCACCCGGACAGGGACGGACGAGCAGTACTTC. Amino acids: CASSTRTGTDEQYF.